What follows is one TCR beta chain and its context. Those who participated ranged in age from about 18 to 89 years and resided in approximately 26 US areas. This entry belongs to a study of blood T cell repertoires in COVID-19. Study overall: Nucleic acid was either cDNA or gDNA, and it came from T cells, B-cell-depleted T cells, or PBMCs.

Looked up from germline, CDR1 is MNHEY and CDR2 is SVGAGI. Unmatched junction bases numbered 0, after V lost 2 bases and J lost 2 bases. The CDR3 sequence is 15 residues long. As originally analysed: Estimated nucleated cell counts came from reference gene primer amplification. Assay used: immunoSEQ multiplex PCR; TCRdb lists only in-frame clones, some missing. The DNA was the basis for D and trimming; V, J and clone size are from that table. This table has roughly 400,000 clones, roughly 87% appearing once. The TCR sequence derives from a woman between 35 and 50 years old with acute COVID-19. Sample: PBMCs or T cells enriched from blood (not recorded which). This sequence joins TRBV6-5 and TRBJ2-6; 7 bases align to TRBD1. The CDR3 loop reads CASSYQGAGANVLTF. Written as DNA, the CDR3 is TGTGCCAGCAGTTACCAGGGGGCTGGGGCCAACGTCCTGACTTTC.